The T cell receptor beta chain described here comes from a study of T cell responses to AZD1222 COVID-19 vaccine. V lost 0 bases, J lost 2 bases, and 8 bases lay in between. Germline V gene sequence: CDR1 LGHNA, CDR2 YSLEER. The CDR3 is 14 residues long. Comments on this clone: Its matching antigen is unknown.

The table came from immunoSEQ multiplex PCR; TCRdb's copy has only in-frame clones and leaves some out. The sample includes almost 70,000 clones, 80% seen only once; the top ten take around 15%. The study, taken as a whole, reports: Females made up more of the donors, who were largely white British, and clonal diversity may have come out too low. The CD4 TCRs associated with vaccination extended across spike and predominated at 160-218 and 743-854.

The TCR comes from an adult who received the AZD1222 COVID-19 vaccine. The V gene is TRBV4-3, the J gene TRBJ2-7; D is ambiguous. Sequenced material: peripheral blood, taken 28 days after the second AZD1222 dose. CDR3 bases: TGCGCCAGCAGCCAAGATGACCGGGCCTACGAGCAGTACTTC. Translation gives CASSQDDRAYEQYF.